The entry that follows covers one T cell receptor (beta chain) sequence. This clone occurred a few times. The antigen it binds to is not known. Nothing much larger sits one base from this clone, and base qualities are not available. TCR beta libraries were generated from genomic DNA with the immunoSEQ kit, following the manufacturer's recommendations. Library preparation used a first multiplex PCR with proprietary primers, then a second PCR adding unique barcodes, with bead cleanups after each round. A positive control reaction and a negative control reaction, both provided in the kit, were run with every batch of samples. The final libraries were assessed on an Agilent 4200 TapeStation D1000 ScreenTape, pooled by volume, and quantified by qPCR. Sequencing was performed on an Illumina NextSeq500 using a MidOutput 150-cycle cartridge, with 156 Read1 cycles, 15 Index1 cycles, and the kit custom primers. The pooled library was loaded at roughly 0.98 pM with an approximately 22% PhiX control spike-in. The study's own analysis went as follows. The vendor-processed data were analyzed in R, and a clonotype was defined as all T cells that share the same CDR3 nucleotide sequence. In the clone abundance analyses, frequencies in each sample were normalized to that sample's 10,000 most abundant clones. Before analysis, public T cell clones were removed, and these numbered fewer than six per sample on average. Dominant motifs were analyzed with ImmunoMap using the PAM10 matrix, a gap penalty of 30, and a homology threshold of 0.3, and motifs with a cumulative frequency of at least 0.01 were considered dominant. A difference in abundance of at least 32-fold between compartments was used to define tumor-enriched and baseline blood-enriched clonotypes. Tumor-blood repertoire similarity was measured with the Baroni-Urbani and Buser coefficient, and groups were compared using two-tailed Wilcoxon tests in R. TCRdb's version of the immuneACCESS table is confined to in-frame rearrangements and falls short of the full clone set. An unresolved V gene accounts for under half of the shortfall where checked; the remainder is of unknown origin. V and J calls and clone size follow that table, whereas D and trimming were derived from the DNA. This sample comprises under 20,000 clones, around two thirds of them detected only once. Clones ranked in the top ten supply approximately 12% of the sample.

The sample's time point label, decoded: tumor resected at nephrectomy. What the treatment or condition label conveys for this sample: 15 Gy SBRT to primary tumor, nephrectomy 4 weeks later. Samples were obtained from a clinical trial, in which 15 Gy stereotactic body radiation therapy was delivered to primary renal cell carcinomas and nephrectomy was performed 4 weeks later. Renal cell carcinoma with clear cell pathology was present in all patients. Tumors were dissociated mechanically, digested with collagenase/hyaluronidase at 37 degrees C, processed in gentleMACS C tubes, and stored in liquid nitrogen. Genomic DNA for TCR sequencing was prepared using the QIAamp DNA Blood Mini Kit (Qiagen). Only samples passing all quality control checks were included in the analyses. The data stem from a study of radiation and T cells in renal cell carcinoma (dated by TCRdb to about 2020). In terms of the full investigation: A total of 50 to 60 samples underwent TCR beta sequencing, made up of some 26 tumors and roughly 27 peripheral blood samples. Across all 55 or so samples, under 4,500,000 unique CDR3 nucleotide sequences, encoding 2,658,974 unique CDR3 amino acid sequences, were identified.

Paper-wide results and their limitations: Higher TCR clonality was observed in irradiated tumors than in controls, with an average of approximately 50% of the repertoire accounted for by the top 100 clonotypes, compared with approximately 43% in nephrectomy-only tumors. In blood, the top tumor clonotypes increased from baseline to 2 weeks after radiation and then shrank by 4 weeks, which suggests a temporary expansion of tumor-resident clones. Because the trial had a single-armed design, the trial could not examine how radiation dose or scheduling affected the TCR repertoire. Because only small tumor regions of roughly 1 g were available, intratumoral heterogeneity was not captured. Compared with control tumors, irradiated tumors had a greater number of dominant CDR3 motifs, and these motifs made up a bigger portion of the repertoire. Because pretreatment tumor biopsies were not available, the baseline intratumoral presence of clonotypes could not be determined.

Sequenced here: tumor tissue, sampled from a patient whose treatment included radiotherapy and nephrectomy. This receptor was identified in a woman between 65 and 79 years old with renal cell carcinoma.

The DNA reads as follows: TGTGCCAGCAGTGAAAGGGCAGGGGGAACTGAAGCTTTCTTT. Its protein product is CASSERAGGTEAFF. Recombination linked TRBV6-1 to TRBJ1-1; TRBD1 agrees with 7 junctional bases. The CDR3 goes from the cysteine to the phenylalanine over 14 residues. The kept DNA is CDR3 alone, 42 bases in frame from the first base. V lost 2 bases and J lost 5 bases, and the count of bases not matched to a germline gene is 5. According to the germline V gene, CDR1 reads MNHNS and CDR2 reads SASEGT.